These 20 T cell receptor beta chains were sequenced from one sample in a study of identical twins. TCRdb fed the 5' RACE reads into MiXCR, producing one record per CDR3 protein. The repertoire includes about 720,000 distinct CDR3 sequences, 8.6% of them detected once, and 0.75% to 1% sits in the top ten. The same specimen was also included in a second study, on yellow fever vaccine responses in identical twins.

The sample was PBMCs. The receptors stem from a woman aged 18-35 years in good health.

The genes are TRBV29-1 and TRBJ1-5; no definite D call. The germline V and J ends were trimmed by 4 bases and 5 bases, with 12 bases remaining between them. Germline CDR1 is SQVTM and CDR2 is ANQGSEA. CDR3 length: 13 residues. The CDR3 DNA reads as TGCAGCGTTGGGGCAGGCCAGCATCAGCCCCAGCATTTT. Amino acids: CSVGAGQHQPQHF.

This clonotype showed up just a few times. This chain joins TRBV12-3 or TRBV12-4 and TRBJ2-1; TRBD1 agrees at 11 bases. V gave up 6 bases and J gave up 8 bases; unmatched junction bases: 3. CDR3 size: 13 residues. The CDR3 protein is CASRRTGGDEQFF. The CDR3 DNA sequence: TGTGCCAGCAGAAGGACAGGGGGCGATGAGCAGTTCTTC.

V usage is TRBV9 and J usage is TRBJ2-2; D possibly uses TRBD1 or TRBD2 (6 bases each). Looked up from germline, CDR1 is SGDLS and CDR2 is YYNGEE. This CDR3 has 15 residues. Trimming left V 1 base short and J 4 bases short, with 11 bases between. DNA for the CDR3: TGTGCCAGCAGCGTATCACAGGGAGGCACCGGGGAGCTGTTTTTT. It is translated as CASSVSQGGTGELFF.

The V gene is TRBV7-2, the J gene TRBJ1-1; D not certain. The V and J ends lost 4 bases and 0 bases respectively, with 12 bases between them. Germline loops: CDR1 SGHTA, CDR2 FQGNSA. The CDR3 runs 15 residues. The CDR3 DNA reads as TGTGCCAGCAGCTCCCGACCCACAATGAACACTGAAGCTTTCTTT. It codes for CASSSRPTMNTEAFF.

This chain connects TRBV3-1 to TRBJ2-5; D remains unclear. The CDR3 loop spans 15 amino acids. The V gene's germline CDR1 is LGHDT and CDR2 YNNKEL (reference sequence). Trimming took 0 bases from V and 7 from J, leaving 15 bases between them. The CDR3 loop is CASSQESTTRGTQYF. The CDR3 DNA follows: TGTGCCAGCAGCCAAGAATCTACTACGCGCGGGACCCAGTACTTC.

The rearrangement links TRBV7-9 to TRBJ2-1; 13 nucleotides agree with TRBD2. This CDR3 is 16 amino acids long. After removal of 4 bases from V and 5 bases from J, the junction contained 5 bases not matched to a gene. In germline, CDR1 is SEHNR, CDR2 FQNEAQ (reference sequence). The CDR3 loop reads CASSSGTSGTDNEQFF. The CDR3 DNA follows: TGTGCCAGCAGCTCCGGGACTAGCGGGACAGACAATGAGCAGTTCTTC.

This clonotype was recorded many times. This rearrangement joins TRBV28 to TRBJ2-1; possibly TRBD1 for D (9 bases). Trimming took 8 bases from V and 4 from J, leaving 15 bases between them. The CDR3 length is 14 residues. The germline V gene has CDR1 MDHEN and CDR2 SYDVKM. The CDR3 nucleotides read TGTGCCAGCGAGCGGGGGACAGGGTACAATGAGCAGTTCTTC. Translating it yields CASERGTGYNEQFF.

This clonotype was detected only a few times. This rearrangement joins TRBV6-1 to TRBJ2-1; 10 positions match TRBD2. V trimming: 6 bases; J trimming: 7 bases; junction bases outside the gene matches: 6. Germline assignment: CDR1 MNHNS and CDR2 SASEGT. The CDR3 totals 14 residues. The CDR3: CASRLAGVGNEQFF. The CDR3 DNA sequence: TGTGCCAGCAGGCTAGCGGGAGTAGGGAATGAGCAGTTCTTC.

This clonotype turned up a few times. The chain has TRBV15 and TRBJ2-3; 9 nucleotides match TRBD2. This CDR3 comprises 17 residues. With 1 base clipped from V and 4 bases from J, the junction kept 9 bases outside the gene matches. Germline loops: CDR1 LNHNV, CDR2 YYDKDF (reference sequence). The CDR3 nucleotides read TGTGCCACCAGCAGAGGGGGGACTAGCATTCTTCCAGATACGCAGTATTTT. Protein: CATSRGGTSILPDTQYF.

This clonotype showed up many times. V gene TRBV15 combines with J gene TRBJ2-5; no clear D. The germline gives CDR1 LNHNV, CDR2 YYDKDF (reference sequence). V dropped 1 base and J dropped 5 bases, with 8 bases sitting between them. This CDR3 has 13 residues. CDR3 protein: CATSRARRETQYF. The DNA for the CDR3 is TGTGCCACCAGCAGAGCGCGTCGGGAGACCCAGTACTTC.

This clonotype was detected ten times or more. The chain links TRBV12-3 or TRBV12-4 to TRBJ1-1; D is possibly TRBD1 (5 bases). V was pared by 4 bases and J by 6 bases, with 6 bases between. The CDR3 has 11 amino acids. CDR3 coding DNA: TGTGCCAGCAGTTCCAGGGCTGAAGCTTTCTTT. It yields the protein CASSSRAEAFF.

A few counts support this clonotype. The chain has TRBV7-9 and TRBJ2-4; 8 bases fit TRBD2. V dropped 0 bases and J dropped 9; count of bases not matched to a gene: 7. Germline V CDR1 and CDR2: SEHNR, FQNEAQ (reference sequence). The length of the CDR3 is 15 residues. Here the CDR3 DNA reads TGTGCCAGCAGCTTAGCAACGGGGGGGCCGGGCATTCAGTACTTC. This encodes CASSLATGGPGIQYF.

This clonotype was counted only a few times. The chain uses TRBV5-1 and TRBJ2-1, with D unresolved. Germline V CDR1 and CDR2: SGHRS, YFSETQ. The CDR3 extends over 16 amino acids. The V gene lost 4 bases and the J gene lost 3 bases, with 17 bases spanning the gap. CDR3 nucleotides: TGCGCCAGCAGCCGGGCCACTAACAAAAACTACAATGAGCAGTTCTTC. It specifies CASSRATNKNYNEQFF. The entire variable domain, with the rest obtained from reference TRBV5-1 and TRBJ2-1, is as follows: KAGVTQTPRYLIKTRGQQVTLSCSPISGHRSVSWYQQTPGQGLQFLFEYFSETQRNKGNFPGRFSGRQFSNSRSEMNVSTLELGDSALYLCASSRATNKNYNEQFFGPGTRLTVL.

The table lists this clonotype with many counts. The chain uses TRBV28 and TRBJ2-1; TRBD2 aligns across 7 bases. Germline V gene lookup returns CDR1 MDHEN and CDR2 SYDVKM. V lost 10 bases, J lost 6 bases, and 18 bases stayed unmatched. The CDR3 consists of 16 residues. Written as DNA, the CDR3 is TGTGCCATCTCACCGGGAGGACTAACATCCCTCAATGAGCAGTTCTTC. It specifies CAISPGGLTSLNEQFF.

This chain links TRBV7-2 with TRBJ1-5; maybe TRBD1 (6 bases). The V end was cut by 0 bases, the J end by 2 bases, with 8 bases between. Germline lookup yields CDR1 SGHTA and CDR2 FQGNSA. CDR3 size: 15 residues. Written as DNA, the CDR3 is TGTGCCAGCAGCTTAGCGCACAGGGGCAATCAGCCCCAGCATTTT. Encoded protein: CASSLAHRGNQPQHF.

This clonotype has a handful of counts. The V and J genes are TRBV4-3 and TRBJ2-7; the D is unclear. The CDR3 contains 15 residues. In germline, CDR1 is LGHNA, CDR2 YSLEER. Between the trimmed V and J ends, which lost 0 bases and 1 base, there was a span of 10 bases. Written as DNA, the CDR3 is TGCGCCAGCAGCCAAGATCATGGGCAGTCCTACGAGCAGTACTTC. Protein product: CASSQDHGQSYEQYF.

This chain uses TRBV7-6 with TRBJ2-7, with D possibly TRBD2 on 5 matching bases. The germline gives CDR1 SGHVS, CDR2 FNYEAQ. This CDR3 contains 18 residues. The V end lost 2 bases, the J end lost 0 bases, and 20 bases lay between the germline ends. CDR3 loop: CASSLSSFESRGSYEQYF. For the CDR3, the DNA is TGTGCCAGCAGCTTATCTAGTTTCGAGTCTCGGGGCTCCTACGAGCAGTACTTC.

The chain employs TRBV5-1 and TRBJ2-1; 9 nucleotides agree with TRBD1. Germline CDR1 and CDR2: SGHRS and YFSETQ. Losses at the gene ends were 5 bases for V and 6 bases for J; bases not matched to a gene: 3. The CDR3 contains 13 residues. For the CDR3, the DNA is TGCGCCAGCAGGGGACAGGGTTCCAATGAGCAGTTCTTC. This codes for CASRGQGSNEQFF.

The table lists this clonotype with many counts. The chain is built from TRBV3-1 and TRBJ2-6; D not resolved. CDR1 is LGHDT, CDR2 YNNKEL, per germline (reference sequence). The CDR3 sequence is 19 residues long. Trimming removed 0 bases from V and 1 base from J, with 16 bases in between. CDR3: CASSQDRVSYPSGANVLTF. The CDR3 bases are TGTGCCAGCAGCCAAGATCGGGTGTCCTACCCATCTGGGGCCAACGTCCTGACTTTC.

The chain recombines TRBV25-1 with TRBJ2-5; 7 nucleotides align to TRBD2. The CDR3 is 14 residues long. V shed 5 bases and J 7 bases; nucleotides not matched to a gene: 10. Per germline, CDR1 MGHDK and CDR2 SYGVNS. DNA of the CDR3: TGTGCCAGCAGTCCGAGGGGAGGGGCCGGGACCCAGTACTTC. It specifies CASSPRGGAGTQYF.